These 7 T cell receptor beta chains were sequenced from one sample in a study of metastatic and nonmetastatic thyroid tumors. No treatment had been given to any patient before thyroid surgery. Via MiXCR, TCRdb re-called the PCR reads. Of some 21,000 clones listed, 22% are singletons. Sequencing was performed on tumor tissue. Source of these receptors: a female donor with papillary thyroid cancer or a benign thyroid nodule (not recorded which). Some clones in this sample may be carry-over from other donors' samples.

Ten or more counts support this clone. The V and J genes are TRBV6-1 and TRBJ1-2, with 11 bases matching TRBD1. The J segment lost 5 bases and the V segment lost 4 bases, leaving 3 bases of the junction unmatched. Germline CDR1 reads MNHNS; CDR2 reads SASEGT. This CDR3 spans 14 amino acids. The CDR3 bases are TGTGCCAGCAGTGGGACAGGGGGCATTTATGGCTACACCTTC. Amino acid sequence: CASSGTGGIYGYTF.

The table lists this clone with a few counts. In DNA form, the CDR3 reads TGTGCCAGCAGTGAATATGCGGCGAACGGGGAATATGGCTACACCTTC. It codes for CASSEYAANGEYGYTF. The chain recombines TRBV6-1 with TRBJ1-2; D unclear. Germline V gene sequence: CDR1 MNHNS, CDR2 SASEGT. The CDR3 is made up of 16 amino acids. The V end lost 2 bases, the J end lost 5 bases, and 18 bases lay between the germline ends.

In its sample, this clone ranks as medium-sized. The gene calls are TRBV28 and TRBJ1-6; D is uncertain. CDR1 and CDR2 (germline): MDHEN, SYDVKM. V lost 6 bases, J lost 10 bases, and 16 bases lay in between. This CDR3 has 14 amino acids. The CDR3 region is CASRPTRTGSPLHF. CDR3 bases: TGTGCCAGCAGGCCCACTCGCACTGGATCACCCCTCCACTTT.

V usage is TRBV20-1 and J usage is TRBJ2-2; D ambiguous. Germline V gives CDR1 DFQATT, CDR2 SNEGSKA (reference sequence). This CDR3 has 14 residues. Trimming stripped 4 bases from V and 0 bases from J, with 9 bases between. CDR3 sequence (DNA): TGCAGTGCTATTCGACAAGCGAACACCGGGGAGCTGTTTTTT. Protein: CSAIRQANTGELFF.

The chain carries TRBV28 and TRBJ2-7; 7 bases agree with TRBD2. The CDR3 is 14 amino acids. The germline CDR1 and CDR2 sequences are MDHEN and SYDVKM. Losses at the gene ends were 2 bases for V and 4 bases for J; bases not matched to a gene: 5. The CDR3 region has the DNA TGTGCCAGCAGTTTAAACCAAGCGGGATACGAGCAGTACTTC. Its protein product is CASSLNQAGYEQYF.

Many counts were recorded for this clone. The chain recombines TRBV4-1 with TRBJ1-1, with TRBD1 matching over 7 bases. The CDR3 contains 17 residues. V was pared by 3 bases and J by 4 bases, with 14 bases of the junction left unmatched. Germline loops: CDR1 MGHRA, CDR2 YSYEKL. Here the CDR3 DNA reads TGCGCCAGCAGCCAGATAAATGTCAGGGGGACGGGCACTGAAGCTTTCTTT. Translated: CASSQINVRGTGTEAFF.

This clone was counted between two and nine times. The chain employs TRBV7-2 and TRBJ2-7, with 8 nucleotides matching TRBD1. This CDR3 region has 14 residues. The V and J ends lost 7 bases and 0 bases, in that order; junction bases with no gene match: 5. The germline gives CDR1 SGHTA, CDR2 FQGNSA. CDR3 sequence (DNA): TGTGCCAGCAATCGACAGGGGTCCTCCTACGAGCAGTACTTC. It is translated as CASNRQGSSYEQYF.